This record covers a single T cell receptor beta chain. Clones were sequenced by immunoSEQ multiplex PCR, and TCRdb holds only the in-frame ones, with some missing. The sample lists around 250,000 clones, around 90% occurring once. Which cohort a participant joined came from the clinical history participants gave. Recovered Cohort 3 donors showed two negative PCRs, clearance, or symptom resolution. The sample belongs to a study of blood T cell repertoires in COVID-19. Study at large: Samples of COVID-19 (acute and convalescent) were obtained from the United States, Italy and Spain.

CDR3 size: 15 residues. Trimming stripped 6 bases from V and 0 bases from J, with 15 bases between. CDR1 MNHEY and CDR2 SVGAGI come from the germline V gene. The sequencing sample was made of PBMCs or T cells enriched from blood (not recorded which). This clonotype was sampled from a woman in her forties or fifties who had recovered from COVID-19. The V gene is TRBV6-5, the J gene TRBJ2-7, with D perhaps matching TRBD2 (6 bases). The DNA for the CDR3 is TGTGCCAGCAGCTCACTTCAGGGAGGCTCCTACGAGCAGTACTTC. This translates into CASSSLQGGSYEQYF.